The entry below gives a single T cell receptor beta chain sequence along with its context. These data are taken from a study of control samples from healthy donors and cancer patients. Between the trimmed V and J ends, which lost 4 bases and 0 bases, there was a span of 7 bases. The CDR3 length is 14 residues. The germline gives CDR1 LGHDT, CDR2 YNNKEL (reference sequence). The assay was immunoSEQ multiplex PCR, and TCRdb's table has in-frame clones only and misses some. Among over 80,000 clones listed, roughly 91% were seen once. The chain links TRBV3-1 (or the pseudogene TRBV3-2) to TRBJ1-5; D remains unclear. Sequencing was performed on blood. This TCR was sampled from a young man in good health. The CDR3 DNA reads TGTGCCAGCAGCCTACAGAATAGCAATCAGCCCCAGCATTTT. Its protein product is CASSLQNSNQPQHF.